The clone carrying this T cell receptor beta chain was recorded a few times. Unique molecular identifiers were built into the TCRbeta library. TCRdb analysed the PCR reads with MiXCR anew, one entry per CDR3 protein. This sample has hundreds of thousands of distinct CDR3 sequences, with about 10% found just once. This sample is part of a study of T-cell reconstitution after alpha-beta-depleted transplantation in children. Germline V CDR1 and CDR2: SGHRS, YFSETQ. The CDR3 is 16 amino acids. V gave up 0 bases and J gave up 2 bases, with 12 bases separating them. This specimen was PBMCs from the stem cell graft donor, taken from the stem cell graft. The J gene is TRBJ1-5, the V gene TRBV5-1; D ambiguous. This receptor was identified in a human donor who donated a stem cell graft to a child with acute myeloid leukemia. The CDR3 region has the DNA TGCGCCAGCAGCTTGGGGGTGCAGGATGGCAATCAGCCCCAGCATTTT. Encoded protein: CASSLGVQDGNQPQHF.